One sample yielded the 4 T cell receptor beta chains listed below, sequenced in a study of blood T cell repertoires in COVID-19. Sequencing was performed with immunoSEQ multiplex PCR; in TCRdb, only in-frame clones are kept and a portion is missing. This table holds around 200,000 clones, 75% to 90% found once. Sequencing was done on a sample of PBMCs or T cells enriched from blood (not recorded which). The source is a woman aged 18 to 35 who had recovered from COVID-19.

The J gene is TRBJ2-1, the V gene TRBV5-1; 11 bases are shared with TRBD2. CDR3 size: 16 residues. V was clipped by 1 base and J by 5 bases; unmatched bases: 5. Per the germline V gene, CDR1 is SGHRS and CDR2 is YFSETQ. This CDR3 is CASSLNRLAGNNEQFF. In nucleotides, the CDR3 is TGCGCCAGCAGCTTGAATCGACTAGCGGGGAACAATGAGCAGTTCTTC.

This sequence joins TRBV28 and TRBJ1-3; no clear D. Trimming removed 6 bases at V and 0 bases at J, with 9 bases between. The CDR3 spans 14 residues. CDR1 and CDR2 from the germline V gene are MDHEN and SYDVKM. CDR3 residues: CASSPELSGNTIYF. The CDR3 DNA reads TGTGCCAGCAGCCCCGAACTCTCTGGAAACACCATATATTTT.

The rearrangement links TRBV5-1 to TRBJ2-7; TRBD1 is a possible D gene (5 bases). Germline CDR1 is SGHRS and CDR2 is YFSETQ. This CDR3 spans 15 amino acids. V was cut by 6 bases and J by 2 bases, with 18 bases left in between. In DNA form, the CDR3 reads TGCGCCAGCAACCCATCAGGGCCGACCGCCTACGAGCAGTACTTC. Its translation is CASNPSGPTAYEQYF.

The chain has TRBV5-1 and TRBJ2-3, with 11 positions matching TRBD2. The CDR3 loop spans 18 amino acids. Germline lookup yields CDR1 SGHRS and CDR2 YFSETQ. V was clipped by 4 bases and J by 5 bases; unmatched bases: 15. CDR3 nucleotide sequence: TGCGCCAGCAGCCCAAGTGTAGCGGGAGGGCTAGTCCTAGATACGCAGTATTTT. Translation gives CASSPSVAGGLVLDTQYF. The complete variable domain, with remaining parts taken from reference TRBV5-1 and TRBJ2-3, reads KAGVTQTPRYLIKTRGQQVTLSCSPISGHRSVSWYQQTPGQGLQFLFEYFSETQRNKGNFPGRFSGRQFSNSRSEMNVSTLELGDSALYLCASSPSVAGGLVLDTQYFGPGTRLTVL.